This T cell receptor beta chain was recorded in a study of blood T cell repertoires in COVID-19. In the study overall: Acute and convalescent COVID-19 samples came from the United States, Italy and Spain.

The V end was cut by 6 bases, the J end by 5 bases, with 13 bases between. Per the germline V gene, CDR1 is SNHLY and CDR2 is FYNNEI. The CDR3 runs 14 residues. Sequenced by immunoSEQ multiplex PCR; TCRdb stores in-frame clones only, minus some. The sample includes 25,000 to 30,000 clones, approximately 90% of them seen just once. The chain is built from TRBV2 and TRBJ1-4; D gene uncertain. The source of this sequence is a human donor in a cohort sampled during active COVID-19. The specimen was peripheral blood. The CDR3 bases are TGTGCCAGCAGGGAGGAACGAGGGAATGAAAAACTGTTTTTT. This codes for CASREERGNEKLFF.